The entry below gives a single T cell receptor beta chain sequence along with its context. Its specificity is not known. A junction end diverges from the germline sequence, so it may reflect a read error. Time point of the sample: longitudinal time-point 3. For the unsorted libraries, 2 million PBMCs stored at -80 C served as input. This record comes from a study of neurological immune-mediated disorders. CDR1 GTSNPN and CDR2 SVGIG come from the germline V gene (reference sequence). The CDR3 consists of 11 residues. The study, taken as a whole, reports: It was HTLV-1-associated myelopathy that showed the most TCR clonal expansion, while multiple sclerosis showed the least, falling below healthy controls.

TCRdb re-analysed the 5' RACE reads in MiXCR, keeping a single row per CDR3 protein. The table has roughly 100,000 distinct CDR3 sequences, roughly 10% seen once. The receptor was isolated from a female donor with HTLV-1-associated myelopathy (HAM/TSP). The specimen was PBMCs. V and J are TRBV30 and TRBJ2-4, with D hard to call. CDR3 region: CACSVLHIQYF. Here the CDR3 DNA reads TGTGCCTGTAGTGTACTCCACATTCAGTACTTC. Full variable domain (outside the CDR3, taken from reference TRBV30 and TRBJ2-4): SQTIHQWPATLVQPVGSPLSLECTVEGTSNPNLYWYRQAAGRGLQLLFYSVGIGQISSEVPQNLSASRPQDRQFILSSKKLLLSDSGFYLCACSVLHIQYFGAGTRLSVL.